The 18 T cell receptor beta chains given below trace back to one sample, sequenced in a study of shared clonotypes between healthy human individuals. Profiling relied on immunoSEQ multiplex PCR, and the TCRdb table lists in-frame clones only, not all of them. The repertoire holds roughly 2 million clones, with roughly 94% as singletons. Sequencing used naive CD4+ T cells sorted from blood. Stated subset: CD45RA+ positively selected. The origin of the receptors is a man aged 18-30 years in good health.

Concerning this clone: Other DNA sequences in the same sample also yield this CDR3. DNA for the CDR3: TGCGCCAGCAGCTTGGCCGCCAGCACAGATACGCAGTATTTT. Translation gives CASSLAASTDTQYF. The chain couples TRBV5-1 to TRBJ2-3; D not resolved. Looked up from germline, CDR1 is SGHRS and CDR2 is YFSETQ. The length of the CDR3 is 14 residues. Trimming pared 0 bases from V and 0 bases from J, leaving 5 bases between.

The chain's CDR3 is CASTDTRGVKTGELFF. The CDR3 region has the DNA TGTGCCAGTACCGACACCCGGGGGGTAAAGACCGGGGAGCTGTTTTTT. This chain uses TRBV19 with TRBJ2-2; TRBD2 matches at 7 bases. The CDR3 totals 16 residues. Germline CDR1 LNHDA, CDR2 SQIVND (reference sequence). J was trimmed by 5 bases and V by 7 bases; bases with no gene match: 13.

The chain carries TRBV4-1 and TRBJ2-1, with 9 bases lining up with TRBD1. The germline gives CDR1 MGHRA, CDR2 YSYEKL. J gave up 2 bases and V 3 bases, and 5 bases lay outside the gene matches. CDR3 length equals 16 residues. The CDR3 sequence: CASSQDDRGAYNEQFF. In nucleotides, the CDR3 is TGCGCCAGCAGCCAGGACGACAGGGGGGCCTACAATGAGCAGTTCTTC.

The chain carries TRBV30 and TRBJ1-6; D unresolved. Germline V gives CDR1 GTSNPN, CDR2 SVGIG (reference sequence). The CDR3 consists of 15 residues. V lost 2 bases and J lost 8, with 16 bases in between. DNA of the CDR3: TGTGCCTGGAGTAGATTAGTGGGTTTGGATTCACCCCTCCACTTT. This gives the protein CAWSRLVGLDSPLHF.

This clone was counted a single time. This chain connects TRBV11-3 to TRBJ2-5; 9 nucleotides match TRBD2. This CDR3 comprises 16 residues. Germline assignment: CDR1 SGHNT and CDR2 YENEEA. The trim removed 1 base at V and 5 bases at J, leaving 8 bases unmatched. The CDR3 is CASSLVVAGVGETQYF. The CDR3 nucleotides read TGTGCCAGCAGCTTAGTAGTAGCGGGGGTAGGGGAGACCCAGTACTTC.

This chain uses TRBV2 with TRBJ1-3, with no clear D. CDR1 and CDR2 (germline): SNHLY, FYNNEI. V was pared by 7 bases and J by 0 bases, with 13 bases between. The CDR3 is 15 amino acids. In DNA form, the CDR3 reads TGTGCCAGCAATGAGCTCATTGACTCTGGAAACACCATATATTTT. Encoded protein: CASNELIDSGNTIYF. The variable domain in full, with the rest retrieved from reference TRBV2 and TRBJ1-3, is EPEVTQTPSHQVTQMGQEVILRCVPISNHLYFYWYRQILGQKVEFLVSFYNNEISEKSEIFDDQFSVERPDGSNFTLKIRSTKLEDSAMYFCASNELIDSGNTIYFGEGSWLTVV.

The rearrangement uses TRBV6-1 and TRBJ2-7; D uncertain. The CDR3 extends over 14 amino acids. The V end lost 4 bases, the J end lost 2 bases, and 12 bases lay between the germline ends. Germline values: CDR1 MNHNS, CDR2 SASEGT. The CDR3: CASSVSDGTYEQYF. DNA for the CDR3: TGTGCCAGCAGTGTTAGTGACGGTACCTACGAGCAGTACTTC.

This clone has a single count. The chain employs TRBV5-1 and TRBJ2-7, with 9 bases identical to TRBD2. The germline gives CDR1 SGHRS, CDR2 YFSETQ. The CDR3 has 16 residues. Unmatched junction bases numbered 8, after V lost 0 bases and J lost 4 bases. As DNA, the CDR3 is TGCGCCAGCAGCTTGGCCTTGGCTAGCGGGATTTACGAGCAGTACTTC. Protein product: CASSLALASGIYEQYF.

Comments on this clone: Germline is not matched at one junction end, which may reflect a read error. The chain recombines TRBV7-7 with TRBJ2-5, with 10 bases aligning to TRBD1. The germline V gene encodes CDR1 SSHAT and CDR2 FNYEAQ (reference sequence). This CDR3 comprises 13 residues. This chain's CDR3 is CASSSGQGETQYF. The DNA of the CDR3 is TGTGCTAGCAGCTCGGGACAGGGGGAGACCCAGTACTTC.

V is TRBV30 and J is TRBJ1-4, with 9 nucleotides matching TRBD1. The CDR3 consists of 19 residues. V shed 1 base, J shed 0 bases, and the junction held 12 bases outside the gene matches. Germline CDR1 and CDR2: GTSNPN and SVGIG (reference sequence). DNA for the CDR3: TGTGCCTGGAGTGGCTACGGGACAGGGCTCACCCCAACTAATGAAAAACTGTTTTTT. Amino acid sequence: CAWSGYGTGLTPTNEKLFF.

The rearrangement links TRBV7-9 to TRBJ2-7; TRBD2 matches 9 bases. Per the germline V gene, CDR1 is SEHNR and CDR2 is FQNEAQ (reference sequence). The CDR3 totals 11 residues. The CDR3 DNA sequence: TGTGCTGCTAGCGGGACGTACGAGCAGTACTTC. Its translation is CAASGTYEQYF.

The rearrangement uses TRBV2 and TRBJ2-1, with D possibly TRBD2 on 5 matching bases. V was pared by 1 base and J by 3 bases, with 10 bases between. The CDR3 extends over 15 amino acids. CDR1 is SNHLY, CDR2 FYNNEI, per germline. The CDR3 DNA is TGTGCCAGCAGTGAAGGAGGGCTCGGCTACAATGAGCAGTTCTTC. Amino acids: CASSEGGLGYNEQFF.

The CDR3 DNA reads as TGTGCCAGCAGTTACTCACTAGCGGGAGTGACAGATACGCAGTATTTT. Its translation: CASSYSLAGVTDTQYF. The gene calls are TRBV6-5 and TRBJ2-3; the match to TRBD2 covers 11 bases. The J segment lost 3 bases and the V segment lost 0 bases, leaving 2 bases of the junction unmatched. Germline V gene lookup returns CDR1 MNHEY and CDR2 SVGAGI. The CDR3 is 16 residues long.

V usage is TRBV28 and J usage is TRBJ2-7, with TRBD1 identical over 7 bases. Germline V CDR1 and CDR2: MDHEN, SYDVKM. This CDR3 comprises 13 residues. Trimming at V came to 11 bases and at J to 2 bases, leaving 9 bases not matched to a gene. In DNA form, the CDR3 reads TGTGCCGCCAGGGGGACGGTAACCTACGAGCAGTACTTC. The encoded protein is CAARGTVTYEQYF.

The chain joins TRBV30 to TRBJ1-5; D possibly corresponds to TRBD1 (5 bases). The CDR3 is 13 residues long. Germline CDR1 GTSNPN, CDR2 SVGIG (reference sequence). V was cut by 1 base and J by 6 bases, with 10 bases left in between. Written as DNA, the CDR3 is TGTGCCTGGAGTGGGGGGGAGGGTCAGCCCCAGCATTTT. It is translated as CAWSGGEGQPQHF. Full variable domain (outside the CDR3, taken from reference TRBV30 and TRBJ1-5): SQTIHQWPATLVQPVGSPLSLECTVEGTSNPNLYWYRQAAGRGLQLLFYSVGIGQISSEVPQNLSASRPQDRQFILSSKKLLLSDSGFYLCAWSGGEGQPQHFGDGTRLSIL.

CDR3 bases: TGTGCCAGCTCACAAGTTCGGCAAAACTATGGCTACACCTTC. This codes for CASSQVRQNYGYTF. The chain recombines TRBV18 with TRBJ1-2; D unclear. The V gene lost 4 bases and the J gene lost 2 bases, with 11 bases spanning the gap. Germline V gene lookup returns CDR1 KGHSH and CDR2 LQKENI. The CDR3 consists of 14 residues.

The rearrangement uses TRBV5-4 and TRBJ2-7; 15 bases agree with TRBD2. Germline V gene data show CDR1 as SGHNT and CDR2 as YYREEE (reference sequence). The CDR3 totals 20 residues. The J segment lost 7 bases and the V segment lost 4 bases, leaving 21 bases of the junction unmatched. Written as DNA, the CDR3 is TGTGCCAGCAGCCGGACTAGCGGGAGGGCCTTATCCCACAAGGAGGAGGAGCAGTACTTC. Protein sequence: CASSRTSGRALSHKEEEQYF.

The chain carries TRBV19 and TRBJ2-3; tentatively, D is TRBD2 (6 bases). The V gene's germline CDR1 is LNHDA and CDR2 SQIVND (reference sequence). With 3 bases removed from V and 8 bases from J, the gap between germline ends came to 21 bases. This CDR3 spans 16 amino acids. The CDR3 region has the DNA TGTGCCAGTAGTATCTCGACCCCCGGGGGTCGGGGTACGCAGTATTTT. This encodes CASSISTPGGRGTQYF.